The T cell receptor (beta chain) under discussion was sequenced for a study of cytomegalovirus exposure and HLA in healthy donors. On the study more broadly: Around 77 million unique TCRs from HLA-typed donors made up an early data release.

PCR primers comprised 60 Vbeta and 13 Jbeta primers. Sequencing was performed with immunoSEQ multiplex PCR; in TCRdb, only in-frame clones are kept and a portion is missing. Of under 250,000 clones listed, 70% to 80% are singletons. General observations from the study: Productive rates of about 87% or about 30% were seen for most TCR beta V segments in an earlier analysis. Rare sequences made up most TCRs, while some public TCRs were found in many donors. Sequence variants that were highly shared formed a cluster that was likely a sequencing artifact.

In regard to this clone: Its target is unknown.

The length of the CDR3 is 16 residues. Germline CDR1 MDHEN, CDR2 SYDVKM. The V segment lost 5 bases and the J segment 2 bases; nucleotides outside the gene matches: 10. The chain recombines TRBV28 with TRBJ2-5, with 8 bases lining up with TRBD1. The sequenced material came from PBMCs. The TCR was taken from a male donor in good health and CMV-seronegative. The CDR3: CASSPRTGKGQETQYF. The CDR3 DNA follows: TGTGCCAGCAGTCCCCGGACAGGGAAGGGTCAAGAGACCCAGTACTTC.